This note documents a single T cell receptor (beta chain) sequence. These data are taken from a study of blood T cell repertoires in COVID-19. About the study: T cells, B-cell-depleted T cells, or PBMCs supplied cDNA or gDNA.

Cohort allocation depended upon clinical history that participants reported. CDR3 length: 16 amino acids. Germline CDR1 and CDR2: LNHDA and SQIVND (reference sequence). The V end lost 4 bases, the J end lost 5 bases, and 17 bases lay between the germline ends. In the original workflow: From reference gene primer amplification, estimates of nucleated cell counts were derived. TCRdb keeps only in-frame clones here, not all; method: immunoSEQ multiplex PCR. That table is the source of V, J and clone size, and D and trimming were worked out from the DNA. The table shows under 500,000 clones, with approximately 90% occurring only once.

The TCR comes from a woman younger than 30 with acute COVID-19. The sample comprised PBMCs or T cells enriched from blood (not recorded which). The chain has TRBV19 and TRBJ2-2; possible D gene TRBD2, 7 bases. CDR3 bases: TGTGCCAGTAGTAATTTTCGGGGGGCGAGGACCGGGGAGCTGTTTTTT. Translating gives CASSNFRGARTGELFF.